The entry that follows covers one T cell receptor beta chain sequence. The V segment lost 6 bases and the J segment 4 bases; nucleotides outside the gene matches: 8. The CDR3 totals 15 residues. CDR1 is MNHEY and CDR2 is SVGAGI in the germline V gene. The sample originates from a study of blood T cell repertoires in COVID-19. Study overall: The United States, Italy and Spain supplied acute and convalescent COVID-19 samples. Sources were T cells, B-cell-depleted T cells, or PBMCs; the material itself was cDNA or gDNA.

As originally analysed: Amplification with reference gene primers provided the estimates of nucleated cell counts. Here immunoSEQ multiplex PCR was the method, and the copy in TCRdb shows in-frame clones only, minus some. D and trimming come from the DNA, and the V and J calls and clone size come from that table. The sample records about 43,000 clones, around 87% being singletons. This TCR was sampled from an elderly woman with active COVID-19. The chain combines TRBV6-5 with TRBJ2-2; 7 bases map to TRBD2. Sequencing input: peripheral blood. CDR3 sequence reads: CASSGRIAGTGELFF. In DNA, the CDR3 is TGTGCCAGCAGCGGGCGGATAGCGGGCACCGGGGAGCTGTTTTTT.